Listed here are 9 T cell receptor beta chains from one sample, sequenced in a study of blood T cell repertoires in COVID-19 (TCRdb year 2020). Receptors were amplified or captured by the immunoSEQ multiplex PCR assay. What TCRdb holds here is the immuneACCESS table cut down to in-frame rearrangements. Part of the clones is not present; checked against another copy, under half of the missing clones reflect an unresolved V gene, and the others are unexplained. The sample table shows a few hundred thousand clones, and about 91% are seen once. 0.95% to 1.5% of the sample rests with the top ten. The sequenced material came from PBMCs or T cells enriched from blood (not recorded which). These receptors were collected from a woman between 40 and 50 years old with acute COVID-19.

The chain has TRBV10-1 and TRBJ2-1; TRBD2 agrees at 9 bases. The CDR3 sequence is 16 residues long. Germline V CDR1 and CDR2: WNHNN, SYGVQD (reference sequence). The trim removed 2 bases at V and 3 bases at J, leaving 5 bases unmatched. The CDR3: CASSELPTSGYNEQFF. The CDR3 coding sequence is TGCGCCAGCAGTGAGCTTCCGACTAGCGGCTACAATGAGCAGTTCTTC.

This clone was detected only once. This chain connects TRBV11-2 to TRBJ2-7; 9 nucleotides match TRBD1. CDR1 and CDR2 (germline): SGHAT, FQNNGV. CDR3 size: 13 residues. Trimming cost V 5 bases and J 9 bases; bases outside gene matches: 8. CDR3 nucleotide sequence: TGTGCCAGCAGCCGGGACAGGGTTAACGCGCAGTACTTC. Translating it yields CASSRDRVNAQYF.

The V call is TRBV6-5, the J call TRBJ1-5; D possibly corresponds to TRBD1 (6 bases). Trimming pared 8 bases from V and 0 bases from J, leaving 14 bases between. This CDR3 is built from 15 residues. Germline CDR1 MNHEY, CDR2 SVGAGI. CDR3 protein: CASAVRGYSNQPQHF. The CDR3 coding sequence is TGTGCCAGCGCTGTAAGGGGGTATAGCAATCAGCCCCAGCATTTT.

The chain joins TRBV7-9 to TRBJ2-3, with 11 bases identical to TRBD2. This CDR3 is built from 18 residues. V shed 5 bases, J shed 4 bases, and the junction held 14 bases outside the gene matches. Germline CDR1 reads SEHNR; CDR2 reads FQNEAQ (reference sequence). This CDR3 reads CASSNPLRLAGRSDTQYF. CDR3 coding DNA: TGTGCCAGCAGCAACCCGCTGAGACTAGCGGGACGGTCAGATACGCAGTATTTT. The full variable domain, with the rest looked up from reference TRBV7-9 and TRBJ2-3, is DTGVSQNPRHKITKRGQNVTFRCDPISEHNRLYWYRQTLGQGPEFLTYFQNEAQLEKSRLLSDRFSAERPKGSFSTLEIQRTEQGDSAMYLCASSNPLRLAGRSDTQYFGPGTRLTVL.

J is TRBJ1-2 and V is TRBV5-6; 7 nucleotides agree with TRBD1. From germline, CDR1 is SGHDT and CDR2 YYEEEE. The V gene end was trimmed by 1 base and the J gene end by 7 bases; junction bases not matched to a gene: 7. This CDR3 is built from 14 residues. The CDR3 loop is CASSLRRGQGGYTF. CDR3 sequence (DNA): TGTGCCAGCAGCTTGAGGAGGGGGCAAGGTGGCTACACCTTC.

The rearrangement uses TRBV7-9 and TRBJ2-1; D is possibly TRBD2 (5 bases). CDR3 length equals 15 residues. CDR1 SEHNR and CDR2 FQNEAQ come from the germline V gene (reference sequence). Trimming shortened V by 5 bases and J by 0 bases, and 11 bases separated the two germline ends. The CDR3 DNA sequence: TGTGCCAGCAGCCACCCGGGGAGCTCCTACAATGAGCAGTTCTTC. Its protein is CASSHPGSSYNEQFF. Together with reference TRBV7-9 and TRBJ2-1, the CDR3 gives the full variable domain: DTGVSQNPRHKITKRGQNVTFRCDPISEHNRLYWYRQTLGQGPEFLTYFQNEAQLEKSRLLSDRFSAERPKGSFSTLEIQRTEQGDSAMYLCASSHPGSSYNEQFFGPGTRLTVL.

The CDR3 sequence is CASSTSGVSDTQYF. The CDR3 DNA reads as TGTGCCAGCAGTACTAGCGGGGTTTCAGATACGCAGTATTTT. The genes are TRBV7-2 and TRBJ2-3; the match to TRBD2 covers 10 bases. The CDR3 length is 14 residues. The V and J ends lost 6 bases and 4 bases, in that order; junction bases with no gene match: 4. Germline-derived CDR1 and CDR2 are SGHTA and FQGNSA.

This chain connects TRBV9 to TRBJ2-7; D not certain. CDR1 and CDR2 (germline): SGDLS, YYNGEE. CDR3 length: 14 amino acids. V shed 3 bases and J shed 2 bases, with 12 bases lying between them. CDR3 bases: TGTGCCAGCAGCGGGGCGTCGATCCCCTACGAGCAGTACTTC. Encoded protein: CASSGASIPYEQYF. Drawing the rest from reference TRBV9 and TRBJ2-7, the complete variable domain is DSGVTQTPKHLITATGQRVTLRCSPRSGDLSVYWYQQSLDQGLQFLIQYYNGEERAKGNILERFSAQQFPDLHSELNLSSLELGDSALYFCASSGASIPYEQYFGPGTRLTVT.

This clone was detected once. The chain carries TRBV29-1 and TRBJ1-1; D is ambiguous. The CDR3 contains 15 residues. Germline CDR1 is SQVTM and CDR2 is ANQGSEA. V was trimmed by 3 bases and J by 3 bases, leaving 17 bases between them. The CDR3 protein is CSVEPGRTGHTEAFF. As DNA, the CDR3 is TGCAGCGTTGAGCCTGGGAGGACCGGGCACACTGAAGCTTTCTTT.